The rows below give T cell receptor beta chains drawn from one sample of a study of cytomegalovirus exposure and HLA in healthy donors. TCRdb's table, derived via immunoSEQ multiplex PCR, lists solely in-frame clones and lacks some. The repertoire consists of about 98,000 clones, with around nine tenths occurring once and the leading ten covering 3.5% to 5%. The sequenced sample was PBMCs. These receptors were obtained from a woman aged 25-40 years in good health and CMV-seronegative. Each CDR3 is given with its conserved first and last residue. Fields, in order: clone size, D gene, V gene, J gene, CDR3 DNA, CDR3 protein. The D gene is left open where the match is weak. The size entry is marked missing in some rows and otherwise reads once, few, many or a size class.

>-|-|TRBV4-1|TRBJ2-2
TGCGCCAGCAGCAGGGAAGACAGTAGATCCACCGGGGAGCTGTTTTTT
CASSREDSRSTGELFF
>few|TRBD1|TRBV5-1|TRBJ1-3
TGCGCCAGCAGCTTCAAATCCAGGACAGGGACTGGAAACACCATATATTTT
CASSFKSRTGTGNTIYF
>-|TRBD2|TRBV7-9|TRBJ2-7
TGTGCCAGCAGCCTTAGACTAGCGGGAGGGCTTAACGAGCAGTACTTC
CASSLRLAGGLNEQYF
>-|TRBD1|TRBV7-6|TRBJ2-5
TGTGCCAGCAGCTTGGGACAGGGGTACCAAGAGACCCAGTACTTC
CASSLGQGYQETQYF
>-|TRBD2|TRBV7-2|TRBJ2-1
TGTGCCAGCAGCTCAAGCAGCGGGGGGGCCTACAATGAGCAGTTCTTC
CASSSSSGGAYNEQFF
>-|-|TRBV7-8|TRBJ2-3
TGTGCCAGCAGGTTACTAGGGGGTAGCACAGATACGCAGTATTTT
CASRLLGGSTDTQYF
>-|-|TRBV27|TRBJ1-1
TGTGCCAGCAAGGCAGGGGTGGGAGAAGCTTTCTTT
CASKAGVGEAFF
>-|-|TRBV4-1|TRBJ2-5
TGCGCCAGCAGCCGGGCAGGGGCGACTCTAAAAGAGACCCAGTACTTC
CASSRAGATLKETQYF
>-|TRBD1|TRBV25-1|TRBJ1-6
TGTGCCAGCAGTCCCACAGGGGGGGATTCACCCCTCCACTTT
CASSPTGGDSPLHF
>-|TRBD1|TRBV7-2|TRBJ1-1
TGTGCCAGCAGCGGCCGGGACAGGGGGCAGAACACTGAAGCTTTCTTT
CASSGRDRGQNTEAFF
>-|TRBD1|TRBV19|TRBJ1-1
TGTGCCAGTACCCTCCGACAGGGTAGTTACACTGAAGCTTTCTTT
CASTLRQGSYTEAFF
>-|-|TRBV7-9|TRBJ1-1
TGTGCCACCTGCCGGGAGGGGAACAACGAAGCTTTCTTT
CATCREGNNEAFF
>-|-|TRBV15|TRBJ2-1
TGTGCCACCAGCAGAGACGAACGGACAGTCTACAATGAGCAGTTCTTC
CATSRDERTVYNEQFF
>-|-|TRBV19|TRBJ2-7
TGTGCCAGTAGCCCCACGACTTCTAGTTGGAAGCAGTACTTC
CASSPTTSSWKQYF
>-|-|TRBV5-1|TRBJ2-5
TGCGCCAGCAGCTTGGAAGGGACAAGGAAAGAGACCCAGTACTTC
CASSLEGTRKETQYF
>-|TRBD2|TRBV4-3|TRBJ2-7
TGCGCCAGCAGCCAAGTACTAGCGAACCAGCAGTACTTC
CASSQVLANQQYF